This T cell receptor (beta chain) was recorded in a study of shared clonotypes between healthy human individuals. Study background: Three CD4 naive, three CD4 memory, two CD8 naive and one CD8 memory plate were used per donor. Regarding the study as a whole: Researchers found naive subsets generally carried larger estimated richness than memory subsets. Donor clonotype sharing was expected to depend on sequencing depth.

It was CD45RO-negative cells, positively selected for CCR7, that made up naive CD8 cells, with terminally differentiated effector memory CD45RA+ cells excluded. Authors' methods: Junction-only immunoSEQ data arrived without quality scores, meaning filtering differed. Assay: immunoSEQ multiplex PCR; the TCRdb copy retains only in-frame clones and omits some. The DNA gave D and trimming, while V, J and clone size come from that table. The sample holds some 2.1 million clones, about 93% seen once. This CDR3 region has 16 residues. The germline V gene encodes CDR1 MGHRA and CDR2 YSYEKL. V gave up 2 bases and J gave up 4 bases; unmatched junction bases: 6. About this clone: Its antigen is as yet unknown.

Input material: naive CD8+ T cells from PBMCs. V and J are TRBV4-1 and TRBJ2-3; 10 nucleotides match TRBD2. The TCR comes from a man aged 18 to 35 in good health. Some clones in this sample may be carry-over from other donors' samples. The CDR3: CASSQQKREGADTQYF. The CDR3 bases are TGCGCCAGCAGCCAACAAAAGCGGGAGGGCGCAGATACGCAGTATTTT.